This T cell receptor beta chain was captured by sequencing in a study of blood T cell repertoires in COVID-19. About the research overall: Collection of acute and convalescent COVID-19 samples took place in the United States, Italy and Spain. Sources were T cells, B-cell-depleted T cells, or PBMCs; the material itself was cDNA or gDNA.

This clone was seen repeatedly, ten times or more. Original processing notes: Amplifying reference gene primers gave estimates of nucleated cell counts. Sequenced by immunoSEQ multiplex PCR; TCRdb stores in-frame clones only, minus some. Clone size and V and J calls were adopted from that table, with D and trimming inferred from the DNA. The table shows around 170,000 clones, with about 86% occurring only once. The length of the CDR3 is 11 residues. The germline gives CDR1 LGHDT, CDR2 YNNKEL (reference sequence). V lost 8 bases and J 3 bases, leaving 8 bases between the germline ends. Sample: peripheral blood. This receptor was obtained from a middle-aged man with active or convalescent COVID-19. The J gene is TRBJ2-7, the V gene TRBV3-1 (or the pseudogene TRBV3-2); TRBD1 might be the D (6 bases). As DNA, the CDR3 is TGTGCCAGCCGGGACAACTACGAGCAGTACTTC. Encoded protein: CASRDNYEQYF.